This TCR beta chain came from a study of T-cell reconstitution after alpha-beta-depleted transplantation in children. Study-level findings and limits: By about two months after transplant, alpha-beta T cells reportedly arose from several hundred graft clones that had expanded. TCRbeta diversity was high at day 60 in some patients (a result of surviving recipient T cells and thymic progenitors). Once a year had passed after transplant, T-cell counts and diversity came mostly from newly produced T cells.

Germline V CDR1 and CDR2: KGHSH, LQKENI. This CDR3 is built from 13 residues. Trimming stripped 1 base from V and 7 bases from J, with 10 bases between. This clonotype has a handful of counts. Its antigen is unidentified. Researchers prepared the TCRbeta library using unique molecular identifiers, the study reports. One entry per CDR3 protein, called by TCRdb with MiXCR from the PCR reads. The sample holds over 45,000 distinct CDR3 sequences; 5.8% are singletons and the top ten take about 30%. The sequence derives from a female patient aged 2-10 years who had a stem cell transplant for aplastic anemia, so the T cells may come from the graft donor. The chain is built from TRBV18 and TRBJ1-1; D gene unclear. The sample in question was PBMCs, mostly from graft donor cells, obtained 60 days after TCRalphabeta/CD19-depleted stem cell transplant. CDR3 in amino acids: CASSPQESGEAFF. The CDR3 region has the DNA TGTGCCAGCTCACCACAGGAAAGTGGTGAAGCTTTCTTT.